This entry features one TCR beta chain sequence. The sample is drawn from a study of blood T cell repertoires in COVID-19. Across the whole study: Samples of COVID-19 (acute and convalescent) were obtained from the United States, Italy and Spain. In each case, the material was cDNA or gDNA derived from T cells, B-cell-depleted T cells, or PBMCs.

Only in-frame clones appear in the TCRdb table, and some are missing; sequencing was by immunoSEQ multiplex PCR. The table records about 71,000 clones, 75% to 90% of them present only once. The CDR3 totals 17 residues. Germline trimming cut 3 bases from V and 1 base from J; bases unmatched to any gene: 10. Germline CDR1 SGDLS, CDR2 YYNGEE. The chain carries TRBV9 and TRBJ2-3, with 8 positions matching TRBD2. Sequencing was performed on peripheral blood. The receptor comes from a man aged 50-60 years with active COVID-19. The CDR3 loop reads CASSDGETSAGTDTQYF. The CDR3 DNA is TGTGCCAGCAGCGACGGGGAGACTAGCGCAGGCACAGATACGCAGTATTTT.